This T cell receptor (beta chain) was captured by sequencing in a study of PD-1 blockade in classical Hodgkin lymphoma. Trimming took 6 bases from V and 5 from J, leaving 9 bases between them. The CDR3 is 12 residues long. From germline, CDR1 is MNHNS and CDR2 SASEGT. Measured with immunoSEQ multiplex PCR; TCRdb has only the in-frame clones, and not every one. The table lists approximately 110,000 clones, roughly 90% of them singletons. Time point reported: cycle 4 day 1 (C4D1), after less than 7 weeks of nivolumab. All the patients suffered relapse after autologous stem cell transplantation, and brentuximab vedotin exposure differed.

This chain links TRBV6-1 with TRBJ2-3; D gene ambiguous. Sample: peripheral blood mononuclear cells (PBMCs), taken before the fourth cycle of nivolumab. This sequence was found in a human donor with classical Hodgkin lymphoma. CDR3 sequence reads: CASRFHGDTQYF. CDR3 sequence (DNA): TGTGCCAGCAGATTTCACGGAGATACGCAGTATTTT.